These 5 T cell receptor beta chains were all obtained from the same sample, sequenced in a study of blood T cell repertoires in COVID-19. The data were produced by immunoSEQ multiplex PCR, yet TCRdb's version contains in-frame clones alone and is incomplete. This table holds approximately 460,000 clones, roughly 87% found once. The sample consisted of peripheral blood. Receptor source: a man younger than 35 with COVID-19, enrolled during active disease.

V is TRBV2 and J is TRBJ2-7, with D possibly TRBD1 on 5 matching bases. The CDR3 has 16 amino acids. Germline CDR1 is SNHLY and CDR2 is FYNNEI. V lost 7 bases, J lost 0 bases, and 19 bases lay in between. CDR3 DNA sequence: TGTGCCAGCACGACCTCGACAGCGATCTACTCCTACGAGCAGTACTTC. It is translated as CASTTSTAIYSYEQYF.

The V and J genes are TRBV4-1 and TRBJ1-4, with 8 bases fitting TRBD1. Germline loops: CDR1 MGHRA, CDR2 YSYEKL. The CDR3 runs 16 residues. Germline trimming cut 3 bases from V and 7 bases from J; bases unmatched to any gene: 10. The CDR3 DNA is TGCGCCAGCAGCCATACGGGGACAGGCAACCGTGAAAAACTGTTTTTT. It translates to CASSHTGTGNREKLFF.

This chain joins TRBV4-1 and TRBJ1-2, with TRBD1 matching over 9 bases. The CDR3 loop spans 15 amino acids. After removal of 4 bases from V and 4 bases from J, the junction contained 7 bases not matched to a gene. Germline V gene lookup returns CDR1 MGHRA and CDR2 YSYEKL. CDR3 residues: CASSPRQGVGYGYTF. The CDR3 nucleotides are TGCGCCAGCAGCCCAAGACAGGGGGTCGGCTATGGCTACACCTTC.

This chain links TRBV4-1 with TRBJ1-1; no definite D call. Germline lookup yields CDR1 MGHRA and CDR2 YSYEKL. V gave up 2 bases and J gave up 3 bases, with 10 bases separating them. The CDR3 is 14 amino acids. CDR3: CASSQLEADTEAFF. The CDR3 DNA is TGCGCCAGCAGCCAACTCGAAGCGGACACTGAAGCTTTCTTT.

This rearrangement joins TRBV27 to TRBJ1-2; D not resolved. The ends were cut back, 6 bases at V and 6 bases at J, with 11 bases in the middle. This CDR3 has 12 residues. The germline V gene encodes CDR1 MNHEY and CDR2 SMNVEV (reference sequence). CDR3 bases: TGTGCCAGCAGGGGAGGAGGGAATGGCTACACCTTC. Protein product: CASRGGGNGYTF.